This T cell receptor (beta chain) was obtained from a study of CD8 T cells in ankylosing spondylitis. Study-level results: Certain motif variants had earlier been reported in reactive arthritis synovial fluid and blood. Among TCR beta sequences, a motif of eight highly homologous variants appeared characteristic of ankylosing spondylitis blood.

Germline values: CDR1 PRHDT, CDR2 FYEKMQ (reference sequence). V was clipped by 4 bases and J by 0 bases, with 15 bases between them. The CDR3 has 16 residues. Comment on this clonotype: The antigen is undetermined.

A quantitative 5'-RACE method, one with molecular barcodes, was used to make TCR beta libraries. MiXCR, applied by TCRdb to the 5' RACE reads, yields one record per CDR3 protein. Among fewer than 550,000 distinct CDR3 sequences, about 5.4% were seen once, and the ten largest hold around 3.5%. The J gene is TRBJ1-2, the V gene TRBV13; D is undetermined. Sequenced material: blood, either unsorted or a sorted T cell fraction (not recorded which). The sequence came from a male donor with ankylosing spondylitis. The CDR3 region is CASSYKGRVPNYGYTF. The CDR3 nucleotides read TGTGCCAGCAGCTATAAAGGGAGGGTTCCTAACTATGGCTACACCTTC.